This TCR beta chain was profiled in a study of blood T cell repertoires in COVID-19. TCRdb's copy holds only in-frame clones and misses some; the assay was immunoSEQ multiplex PCR. This table holds 140,000 to 150,000 clones, roughly 82% found once. This clone was seen a single time. Losses at the gene ends were 2 bases for V and 8 bases for J; bases not matched to a gene: 4. The CDR3 contains 13 residues. Germline V gives CDR1 MGHRA, CDR2 YSYEKL. What was sequenced was peripheral blood. The gene calls are TRBV4-1 and TRBJ2-3; 7 bases are shared with TRBD1. The TCR comes from a man in his sixties with active or convalescent COVID-19. The CDR3 loop is CASSQTGVGTQYF. Here the CDR3 DNA reads TGCGCCAGCAGCCAAACAGGGGTGGGTACGCAGTATTTT.